This T cell receptor beta chain comes out of a study of shared clonotypes between healthy human individuals. As for this clone: No antigen is known for it.

Clones were sequenced by immunoSEQ multiplex PCR, and TCRdb holds only the in-frame ones, with some missing. In the table there are 2,500,000 or so clones, approximately 90% of which are singletons. Germline assignment: CDR1 MNHNS and CDR2 SASEGT. Trimming took 4 bases from V and 7 from J, leaving 7 bases between them. The CDR3 totals 11 residues. Study-wide findings and caveats: Donors were few, which limited the genetic and exposure-history diversity represented.

This receptor was taken from a man aged 18-30 years in good health. The V gene is TRBV6-1, the J gene TRBJ1-1; D is unresolved. Source material: naive CD4+ T cells sorted from blood. Subset reported: CD45RA+ positively selected. CDR3 amino acids: CASSGYHEAFF. DNA of the CDR3: TGTGCCAGCAGTGGGTATCATGAAGCTTTCTTT.